One sample yielded the 32 T cell receptor beta chains listed below, sequenced in a study of cytomegalovirus exposure and HLA in healthy donors. Use of 60 Vbeta and 13 Jbeta primers characterized the PCR. Assay: immunoSEQ multiplex PCR; the TCRdb copy retains only in-frame clones and omits some. The sample holds 90,000 to 120,000 clones, approximately 79% seen once. The sequenced sample was PBMCs. The receptors shown here come from a woman between 40 and 50 years old in good health and CMV-seropositive.

The chain is built from TRBV2 and TRBJ2-3, with TRBD1 identical over 7 bases. Looked up from germline, CDR1 is SNHLY and CDR2 is FYNNEI. Losses at the gene ends were 6 bases for V and 5 bases for J; bases not matched to a gene: 14. This CDR3 comprises 16 residues. CDR3 DNA: TGTGCCAGCAGGGCGACCGGGACAGCCTCCGGAGATACGCAGTATTTT. It yields the protein CASRATGTASGDTQYF.

The rearrangement links TRBV6-1 to TRBJ2-5, with 9 bases that match TRBD1. Trimming took 11 bases from V and 5 from J; bases not matched to a gene: 15. The CDR3 extends over 15 amino acids. Looked up from germline, CDR1 is MNHNS and CDR2 is SASEGT. CDR3 nucleotides: TGTGCCGGCACACCGGGACAGGGTTGGAGGGAGACCCAGTACTTC. It specifies CAGTPGQGWRETQYF.

V is TRBV4-1 and J is TRBJ1-4; unclear D gene. Germline loops: CDR1 MGHRA, CDR2 YSYEKL. Trimming stripped 0 bases from V and 2 bases from J, with 16 bases between. The CDR3 covers 18 residues. The CDR3 DNA sequence: TGCGCCAGCAGCCAAGACCCCGTGCGCCGAGGGACTAATGAAAAACTGTTTTTT. Protein: CASSQDPVRRGTNEKLFF.

The DNA of the CDR3 is TGCGCCAGCAGCCACGGGGACAGATCCCAAGCAACTAATGAAAAACTGTTTTTT. It encodes CASSHGDRSQATNEKLFF. This chain links TRBV4-1 with TRBJ1-4, with TRBD1 matching 7 bases. This CDR3 spans 18 amino acids. The germline V gene encodes CDR1 MGHRA and CDR2 YSYEKL. V shed 3 bases, J shed 0 bases, and the junction held 10 bases outside the gene matches.

V gene TRBV18 combines with J gene TRBJ1-2; no firm D call. Germline V gene sequence: CDR1 KGHSH, CDR2 LQKENI. V lost 1 base and J lost 1, with 7 bases in between. CDR3 length: 14 amino acids. CDR3 amino acids: CASSPRQNNYGYTF. The CDR3 DNA sequence: TGTGCCAGCTCACCACGTCAGAATAACTATGGCTACACCTTC.

This chain uses TRBV5-1 with TRBJ2-3, with TRBD2 matching over 8 bases. The CDR3 contains 15 residues. The J segment lost 0 bases and the V segment lost 6 bases, leaving 6 bases of the junction unmatched. Per the germline V gene, CDR1 is SGHRS and CDR2 is YFSETQ. The CDR3: CASNFGGGSTDTQYF. The CDR3 coding sequence is TGCGCCAGCAACTTCGGGGGGGGCAGCACAGATACGCAGTATTTT.

The gene calls are TRBV7-8 and TRBJ1-1; 7 positions agree with TRBD1. The CDR3 is 14 residues long. The germline V gene has CDR1 SGHVS and CDR2 FQNEAQ. J was trimmed by 4 bases and V by 1 base; bases with no gene match: 3. The DNA of the CDR3 is TGTGCCAGCAGCTTAGAACAGGGGCGCACTGAAGCTTTCTTT. This gives the protein CASSLEQGRTEAFF.

The chain employs TRBV2 and TRBJ2-3; 7 positions match TRBD2. After removal of 2 bases from V and 0 bases from J, the junction contained 2 bases not matched to a gene. CDR1 is SNHLY and CDR2 is FYNNEI in the germline V gene. The CDR3 spans 15 residues. The CDR3 spells CASSESGTSTDTQYF. The CDR3 bases are TGTGCCAGCAGTGAAAGCGGGACTAGCACAGATACGCAGTATTTT.

This clone was detected only once. The V and J genes are TRBV9 and TRBJ1-4, with 10 bases that match TRBD1. The CDR3 sequence is 15 residues long. The germline V gene has CDR1 SGDLS and CDR2 YYNGEE. Germline trimming cut 0 bases from V and 8 bases from J; bases unmatched to any gene: 4. For the CDR3, the DNA is TGTGCCAGCAGCGTAGGGGGACAGGGGACGGAAAAACTGTTTTTT. Its protein is CASSVGGQGTEKLFF.

This clone was recorded once. This chain uses TRBV7-8 with TRBJ2-5; 9 bases match TRBD1. Per the germline V gene, CDR1 is SGHVS and CDR2 is FQNEAQ. CDR3 size: 14 residues. V lost 5 bases to trimming and J lost 4 bases; unmatched junction nucleotides: 5. The CDR3 protein is CASSQNRGRETQYF. The DNA of the CDR3 is TGTGCCAGCAGCCAAAACAGGGGGCGAGAGACCCAGTACTTC.

The J gene is TRBJ2-1, the V gene TRBV9, with 8 bases aligning to TRBD2. The CDR3 spans 16 residues. With 0 bases clipped from V and 9 bases from J, the junction kept 11 bases outside the gene matches. Germline V lookup: CDR1 SGDLS, CDR2 YYNGEE. CDR3 sequence reads: CASSVVSGGSSGEQFF. CDR3 nucleotide sequence: TGTGCCAGCAGCGTAGTGAGCGGGGGATCGTCTGGTGAGCAGTTCTTC.

The table lists this clone with a few counts. The chain links TRBV4-2 to TRBJ2-7; D possibly corresponds to TRBD2 (5 bases). V was pared by 0 bases and J by 6 bases, with 9 bases between. Germline V CDR1 and CDR2: LGHNA, YNFKEQ. This CDR3 contains 13 residues. The CDR3: CASSQDEGPEQYF. The CDR3 bases are TGTGCCAGCAGCCAAGATGAGGGTCCCGAGCAGTACTTC.

The chain employs TRBV4-2 and TRBJ1-2; possibly TRBD1 for D (5 bases). Germline CDR1 is LGHNA and CDR2 is YNFKEQ. CDR3 length: 14 amino acids. V was shortened by 1 base and J by 2 bases, with 8 bases between the two germline ends. CDR3 in DNA: TGTGCCAGCAGCCAAGGCGGGACCAACTATGGCTACACCTTC. Translation: CASSQGGTNYGYTF.

The CDR3 bases are TGTGCCAGCATCAAGGACACAGGGGGAAACTATGGCTACACCTTC. Translating gives CASIKDTGGNYGYTF. V is TRBV6-6 and J is TRBJ1-2; 8 nucleotides match TRBD1. The CDR3 spans 15 residues. V lost 7 bases and J lost 2; bases outside the gene matches: 9. In germline, CDR1 is MNHNY, CDR2 SVGAGI (reference sequence).

In its sample, this clone was seen once. The chain employs TRBV9 and TRBJ2-5; 11 bases agree with TRBD2. Germline CDR1 SGDLS, CDR2 YYNGEE. The V segment lost 2 bases and the J segment 2 bases; nucleotides outside the gene matches: 8. The CDR3 length is 17 residues. CDR3 residues: CASSVSSLAGGQETQYF. CDR3 DNA sequence: TGTGCCAGCAGCGTCTCTAGCCTAGCGGGGGGTCAAGAGACCCAGTACTTC.

This CDR3 reads CASSLVRDNEQFF. As DNA, the CDR3 is TGTGCCAGCAGCTTAGTCCGGGACAATGAGCAGTTCTTC. The chain has TRBV11-3 and TRBJ2-1; D call uncertain. Trimming took 1 base from V and 5 from J, leaving 6 bases between them. CDR3 length equals 13 residues. Germline CDR1 SGHNT, CDR2 YENEEA. Complete variable domain (other parts from reference TRBV11-3 and TRBJ2-1): EAGVVQSPRYKIIEKKQPVAFWCNPISGHNTLYWYLQNLGQGPELLIRYENEEAVDDSQLPKDRFSAERLKGVDSTLKIQPAELGDSAVYLCASSLVRDNEQFFGPGTRLTVL.

V gene TRBV6-1 combines with J gene TRBJ1-2; D is unclear. The V end lost 5 bases, the J end lost 7 bases, and 5 bases lay between the germline ends. CDR3 length: 10 amino acids. Per germline, CDR1 MNHNS and CDR2 SASEGT. The CDR3 protein is CASSFRGYTF. In nucleotides, the CDR3 is TGTGCCAGCAGTTTCCGTGGCTACACCTTC.

V is TRBV7-9 and J is TRBJ1-1; the D gene is possibly TRBD1 (6 bases). The CDR3 consists of 13 residues. Germline CDR1 and CDR2: SEHNR and FQNEAQ (reference sequence). Between the trimmed V and J ends, which lost 3 bases and 5 bases, there was a span of 10 bases. This CDR3 reads CASSFTGITEAFF. CDR3 nucleotide sequence: TGTGCCAGCAGCTTCACAGGGATAACTGAAGCTTTCTTT.

Worth noting for this clone: The junction differs from germline at one of its ends, possibly a read error. The chain joins TRBV6-6 to TRBJ1-1, with D possibly being TRBD1 (6 bases). CDR3 length: 16 amino acids. The germline V gene encodes CDR1 MNHNY and CDR2 SVGAGI (reference sequence). The DNA of the CDR3 is TGTGCCAGCAGTAAATATAACAGGGATCGGAACCCTGAAGCTTTCTTT. Translated, it gives CASSKYNRDRNPEAFF.

The chain employs TRBV30 and TRBJ1-1; maybe TRBD1 (6 bases). The CDR3 totals 14 residues. Deletions cut 0 bases from V and 4 bases from J, with 12 bases between. Germline assignment: CDR1 GTSNPN and CDR2 SVGIG (reference sequence). CDR3 DNA sequence: TGTGCCTGGAGTGTAGGGGGGGGCGGCACTGAAGCTTTCTTT. Translating gives CAWSVGGGGTEAFF.

V is TRBV4-3 and J is TRBJ1-1; 7 positions agree with TRBD1. Germline V CDR1 and CDR2: LGHNA, YSLEER. This CDR3 comprises 17 residues. V shed 0 bases and J 1 base; nucleotides not matched to a gene: 8. The CDR3: CASSQDLPDRRNTEAFF. The DNA of the CDR3 is TGCGCCAGCAGCCAAGACCTGCCGGACAGGCGGAACACTGAAGCTTTCTTT.

This chain links TRBV7-9 with TRBJ1-5; 10 bases agree with TRBD1. Losses at the gene ends were 1 base for V and 9 bases for J; bases not matched to a gene: 6. The CDR3 totals 15 residues. Per the germline V gene, CDR1 is SEHNR and CDR2 is FQNEAQ (reference sequence). CDR3 nucleotides: TGTGCCAGCAGCTTAGGGGGACAGGGGTCGGGGCCCCAGCATTTT. Its protein is CASSLGGQGSGPQHF.

This clone was detected a few times. The chain uses TRBV28 and TRBJ2-7; TRBD1 matches 11 bases. The ends lost 4 bases at V and 6 bases at J; junction bases unmatched: 2. CDR1 is MDHEN, CDR2 SYDVKM, per germline. CDR3 size: 13 residues. CDR3 amino acids: CASSSGQGGEQYF. The CDR3 bases are TGTGCCAGCAGTTCGGGACAGGGGGGCGAGCAGTACTTC.

This clone was observed a handful of times. This chain uses TRBV4-3 with TRBJ2-2; D is perhaps TRBD1 (6 bases). V shed 2 bases and J shed 0 bases, with 13 bases lying between them. Germline V gene lookup returns CDR1 LGHNA and CDR2 YSLEER. The CDR3 loop spans 17 amino acids. The CDR3 spells CASSQHFRDTNTGELFF. The CDR3, as DNA: TGCGCCAGCAGCCAACATTTTAGGGACACGAACACCGGGGAGCTGTTTTTT.

This chain connects TRBV28 to TRBJ1-4; D gene unclear. Germline CDR1 reads MDHEN; CDR2 reads SYDVKM. V dropped 0 bases and J dropped 5 bases, with 16 bases sitting between them. This CDR3 has 17 residues. CDR3 sequence: CASSLWGQPSGNEKLFF. CDR3 DNA sequence: TGTGCCAGCAGTTTATGGGGTCAGCCCTCAGGAAATGAAAAACTGTTTTTT. Variable domain in full (rest from reference TRBV28 and TRBJ1-4): DVKVTQSSRYLVKRTGEKVFLECVQDMDHENMFWYRQDPGLGLRLIYFSYDVKMKEKGDIPEGYSVSREKKERFSLILESASTNQTSMYLCASSLWGQPSGNEKLFFGSGTQLSVL.

This chain joins TRBV7-2 and TRBJ2-7, with D perhaps matching TRBD2 (7 bases). CDR3 size: 14 residues. Germline lookup yields CDR1 SGHTA and CDR2 FQGNSA. The ends were cut back, 1 base at V and 7 bases at J, with 14 bases in the middle. CDR3 DNA: TGTGCCAGCAGCTTAGTTCGGGGGGCGGGGGAGCAGTACTTC. Its protein is CASSLVRGAGEQYF.

The genes are TRBV5-4 and TRBJ2-2; TRBD1 agrees at 8 bases. The germline gives CDR1 SGHNT, CDR2 YYREEE (reference sequence). The CDR3 extends over 16 amino acids. V dropped 2 bases and J dropped 5; count of bases not matched to a gene: 8. DNA of the CDR3: TGTGCCAGCAGCTTTGGTGGACAGGGTAAAACCGGGGAGCTGTTTTTT. Translating gives CASSFGGQGKTGELFF. The full variable domain, its missing parts supplied by reference TRBV5-4 and TRBJ2-2, is ETGVTQSPTHLIKTRGQQVTLRCSSQSGHNTVSWYQQALGQGPQFIFQYYREEENGRGNFPPRFSGLQFPNYSSELNVNALELDDSALYLCASSFGGQGKTGELFFGEGSRLTVL.

The J gene is TRBJ1-2, the V gene TRBV7-8; 10 bases fit TRBD1. CDR3 size: 17 residues. V was pared by 5 bases and J by 0 bases, with 9 bases of the junction left unmatched. Per the germline V gene, CDR1 is SGHVS and CDR2 is FQNEAQ. CDR3 sequence reads: CASSLRDRGTPNYGYTF. The CDR3 DNA sequence: TGTGCCAGCAGCCTCCGGGACAGGGGCACTCCTAACTATGGCTACACCTTC. Drawing the rest from reference TRBV7-8 and TRBJ1-2, the complete variable domain is GAGVSQSPRYKVAKRGQDVALRCDPISGHVSLFWYQQALGQGPEFLTYFQNEAQLDKSGLPSDRFFAERPEGSVSTLKIQRTQQEDSAVYLCASSLRDRGTPNYGYTFGSGTRLTVV.

This rearrangement joins TRBV4-1 to TRBJ2-5; the D is unclear. This CDR3 has 15 residues. Trimming cost V 4 bases and J 2 bases, with 14 bases left between them. Germline V lookup: CDR1 MGHRA, CDR2 YSYEKL. CDR3 sequence: CASSPSTAYQETQYF. CDR3 sequence (DNA): TGCGCCAGCAGCCCCTCTACCGCGTATCAAGAGACCCAGTACTTC.

V gene TRBV2 combines with J gene TRBJ2-7; no clear D. Trimming shortened V by 8 bases and J by 4 bases, and 12 bases separated the two germline ends. This CDR3 has 12 amino acids. The germline V gene has CDR1 SNHLY and CDR2 FYNNEI. CDR3 nucleotide sequence: TGTGCCAGCTCCCAAGAGAGTTACGAGCAGTACTTC. It encodes CASSQESYEQYF.

The J gene is TRBJ2-5, the V gene TRBV2, with 9 positions matching TRBD2. The CDR3 extends over 16 amino acids. Germline V CDR1 and CDR2: SNHLY, FYNNEI. The V segment lost 4 bases and the J segment 0 bases; nucleotides outside the gene matches: 6. The CDR3 spells CASSGRLAGYQETQYF. CDR3 nucleotides: TGTGCCAGCAGTGGGAGGCTAGCGGGGTACCAAGAGACCCAGTACTTC.

V gene TRBV6-5 combines with J gene TRBJ1-2, with TRBD1 identical over 10 bases. Germline V lookup: CDR1 MNHEY, CDR2 SVGAGI. The CDR3 length is 13 residues. V lost 6 bases, J lost 2 bases, and 0 bases stayed unmatched. The CDR3 region is CASRGQGNYGYTF. DNA for the CDR3: TGTGCCAGCAGGGGACAGGGGAACTATGGCTACACCTTC.